The rows below give T cell receptor beta chains drawn from one sample of a study of T-cell memory formation after mild COVID-19. One entry per CDR3 protein results from TCRdb running MiXCR on the 5' RACE reads. The sample includes some 450,000 distinct CDR3 sequences, under 20% of them seen just once. What was sequenced was PBMCs or a T cell subset sorted from them (not recorded which). These receptors were obtained from a man between 18 and 35 years old who had mild COVID-19 (a few samples of this study predate the infection). Cell type and time point are not known. Each CDR3 is given with its conserved first and last residue. A D gene is named only where the DNA matches it firmly. The listing skips clone size in some rows; elsewhere it reads once, few, many or a size class.

J gene	clone size	D gene	V gene	CDR3 length	CDR3 protein	CDR3 DNA
TRBJ2-2	-	-	TRBV6-5	14	CASSYRQNTGELFF	TGTGCCAGCAGTTACAGACAAAACACCGGGGAGCTGTTTTTT
TRBJ2-1	-	-	TRBV29-1	12	CSVGLSYNEQFF	TGCAGCGTTGGCCTCTCCTACAATGAGCAGTTCTTC
TRBJ2-7	few	-	TRBV2	13	CASQTHSQYEQYF	TGTGCCAGCCAGACCCACTCCCAATACGAGCAGTACTTC
TRBJ2-3	-	-	TRBV29-1	14	CSVNGWDFTDTQYF	TGCAGCGTTAATGGGTGGGACTTCACAGATACGCAGTATTTT
TRBJ2-7	few	-	TRBV4-1	15	CASSQTPGLRYEQYF	TGCGCCAGCAGCCAGACTCCGGGCCTCCGCTACGAGCAGTACTTC
TRBJ2-7	many	-	TRBV12-3/TRBV12-4	12	CASSSTASEQYF	TGTGCCAGCAGTTCGACAGCGTCCGAGCAGTACTTC
TRBJ1-5	few	TRBD1	TRBV12-3/TRBV12-4	16	CASSLGTEYSNQPQHF	TGTGCCAGCAGTTTGGGGACAGAGTATAGCAATCAGCCCCAGCATTTT
TRBJ2-5	-	-	TRBV7-2	15	CASSLAGIRQETQYF	TGTGCCAGCAGCCTCGCGGGGATAAGGCAAGAGACCCAGTACTTC
TRBJ2-3	few	TRBD2	TRBV4-3	16	CASSRIAGGRRDTQYF	TGCGCCAGCAGCCGTATAGCGGGGGGTCGTCGGGATACGCAGTATTTT
TRBJ1-5	-	-	TRBV28	13	CASTWGSHQPQHF	TGTGCCAGCACCTGGGGCAGTCATCAGCCCCAGCATTTT
TRBJ2-7	-	TRBD1	TRBV9	15	CASSPHPGQAVEQYF	TGTGCCAGCAGCCCTCATCCGGGACAGGCTGTCGAGCAGTACTTC
TRBJ2-2	-	-	TRBV7-3	16	CASSSGDSLNTGELFF	TGTGCCAGCAGCTCCGGGGACTCCTTGAACACCGGGGAGCTGTTTTTT
TRBJ1-1	few	-	TRBV5-1	13	CASSPTSKTEAFF	TGCGCCAGCAGCCCGACATCGAAGACTGAAGCTTTCTTT
TRBJ2-1	few	-	TRBV28	17	CASSFERSPRVYNEQFF	TGTGCCAGCAGTTTCGAGCGGAGCCCTCGGGTTTACAATGAGCAGTTCTTC
TRBJ1-1	-	-	TRBV20-1	14	CSAPDKPMNTEAFF	TGCAGTGCTCCAGACAAGCCCATGAACACTGAAGCTTTCTTT
TRBJ2-5	-	-	TRBV7-2	15	CASNRDTGSQETQYF	TGTGCCAGCAACCGGGACACCGGGTCCCAAGAGACCCAGTACTTC
TRBJ1-1	-	TRBD1	TRBV27	13	CAIQGAANTEAFF	TGTGCCATCCAGGGGGCGGCGAACACTGAAGCTTTCTTT
TRBJ2-5	few	TRBD2	TRBV27	15	CASRLGASGGETQYF	TGTGCCAGCAGACTTGGGGCTAGCGGGGGAGAGACCCAGTACTTC
TRBJ1-2	few	-	TRBV5-1	15	CASSFRQGQIQGYTF	TGCGCCAGCAGCTTTAGGCAGGGTCAAATTCAAGGCTACACCTTC
TRBJ1-2	-	TRBD1	TRBV11-2	18	CASSLLYRTGGRDYGYTF	TGTGCCAGCAGCTTACTTTACAGGACAGGGGGTAGGGACTATGGCTACACCTTC
TRBJ1-3	few	-	TRBV29-1	14	CSVEVGAGGNTIYF	TGCAGCGTTGAGGTCGGAGCTGGTGGAAACACCATATATTTT
TRBJ2-3	few	-	TRBV11-2	14	CASSLAGSGDTQYF	TGTGCCAGCAGCTTAGCGGGGTCGGGAGATACGCAGTATTTT
TRBJ2-5	-	-	TRBV4-1	16	CASSQIQLGDQETQYF	TGCGCCAGCAGCCAGATCCAGCTTGGGGACCAAGAGACCCAGTACTTC
TRBJ2-4	-	-	TRBV20-1	11	CSAARAPIQYF	TGCAGTGCCGCCCGGGCGCCTATTCAGTACTTC
TRBJ2-5	many	-	TRBV12-3/TRBV12-4	13	CASRRKILETQYF	TGTGCCAGCAGACGGAAAATTTTGGAGACCCAGTACTTC
TRBJ2-1	few	-	TRBV5-1	13	CASSGVDLGEQFF	TGCGCCAGCAGCGGGGTGGATTTGGGTGAGCAGTTCTTC
TRBJ2-1	-	TRBD2	TRBV18	15	CASSPGLAGSHEQFF	TGTGCCAGCTCCCCTGGACTAGCGGGGTCCCATGAGCAGTTCTTC
TRBJ2-3	many	-	TRBV5-1	13	CASNSGDADTQYF	TGCGCCAGCAACTCAGGGGATGCAGATACGCAGTATTTT
TRBJ1-6	-	-	TRBV4-2	13	CASSQDSNSPLNF	TGTGCCAGCAGCCAAGATAGTAATTCACCCCTCAACTTT
TRBJ1-2	few	-	TRBV20-1	16	CSARPGQGPVDYGYTF	TGCAGTGCTAGACCCGGGCAGGGCCCGGTTGACTATGGCTACACCTTC
TRBJ2-1	few	-	TRBV28	15	CASSTGTPFYYEQFF	TGTGCCAGCAGTACCGGGACACCCTTTTACTACGAGCAGTTCTTC
TRBJ1-1	few	TRBD1	TRBV27	15	CASSGLAGGEVEAFF	TGTGCCAGCTCCGGCCTAGCAGGGGGAGAGGTTGAAGCTTTCTTT
TRBJ2-7	-	-	TRBV5-1	13	CASSSDGSYEQYF	TGCGCCAGCAGCTCCGACGGAAGCTACGAGCAGTACTTC
TRBJ2-3	-	-	TRBV7-9	15	CASSLRRMSTDTQYF	TGTGCCAGCAGCTTAAGACGGATGAGCACAGATACGCAGTATTTT
TRBJ1-1	few	TRBD1	TRBV27	14	CASRFIRGRTEAFF	TGTGCCAGCAGATTCATCAGGGGGCGAACTGAAGCTTTCTTT
TRBJ2-3	-	TRBD1	TRBV3-1	15	CASSQGVDREDTQYF	TGTGCCAGCAGCCAAGGCGTGGACAGGGAAGATACGCAGTATTTT
TRBJ1-1	few	TRBD1	TRBV2	15	CASTTDRALNTEAFF	TGTGCCAGCACCACGGACAGGGCATTGAACACTGAAGCTTTCTTT
TRBJ1-5	many	-	TRBV29-1	13	CSVVHGEGQPQHF	TGCAGCGTTGTCCACGGGGAGGGACAGCCCCAGCATTTT
TRBJ1-1	-	-	TRBV27	15	CASSLLGTGSTEAFF	TGTGCCAGCAGTTTATTAGGCACAGGGTCCACTGAAGCTTTCTTT
TRBJ1-2	-	-	TRBV4-3	15	CASSQDRGSFYGYTF	TGCGCCAGCAGCCAAGATCGGGGGAGCTTTTATGGCTACACCTTC
TRBJ1-2	once	TRBD1	TRBV29-1	13	CSVDRGLGYGYTF	TGCAGCGTAGACAGGGGGCTGGGCTATGGCTACACCTTC
TRBJ2-3	-	-	TRBV30	16	CAWSVEVEDILDTQYF	TGTGCCTGGAGTGTTGAAGTCGAGGATATTCTAGATACGCAGTATTTT
TRBJ1-5	-	-	TRBV20-1	14	CSANFAALNQPQHF	TGCAGTGCCAACTTTGCAGCGCTCAATCAGCCCCAGCATTTT
TRBJ1-2	-	-	TRBV28	15	CASSSPPALYAGYTF	TGTGCCAGCAGTTCCCCTCCAGCTCTCTATGCGGGCTACACCTTC
TRBJ2-1	once	-	TRBV3-1	19	CASSQGVSRGGTSYNEQFF	TGTGCCAGCAGCCAAGGAGTATCTAGAGGGGGGACCTCCTACAATGAGCAGTTCTTC
TRBJ2-3	-	TRBD2	TRBV18	17	CASSPTSGGTGTDTQYF	TGTGCCAGCTCGCCAACTAGCGGGGGAACGGGCACAGATACGCAGTATTTT
TRBJ2-5	-	TRBD1	TRBV5-1	15	CASGRTGGTGETQYF	TGCGCCAGCGGACGGACAGGGGGCACGGGTGAGACCCAGTACTTC
TRBJ1-4	-	-	TRBV11-2	14	CASSLGQNNEKLFF	TGTGCCAGCAGCTTAGGACAGAATAATGAAAAACTGTTTTTT
TRBJ2-1	few	TRBD1	TRBV4-3	15	CASSSRQGAYNEQFF	TGCGCCAGCAGCTCCCGACAGGGGGCATACAATGAGCAGTTCTTC
TRBJ2-7	few	-	TRBV21-1	15	CASSRSRGEGYEQYF	TGTGCCAGCAGCAGGTCCAGGGGTGAGGGCTACGAGCAGTACTTC
TRBJ1-1	many	-	TRBV11-2	13	CASSPQRNTEAFF	TGTGCCAGCAGTCCGCAGAGGAACACTGAAGCTTTCTTT
TRBJ2-1	-	TRBD2	TRBV7-9	15	CASSPRTSGSNEQFF	TGTGCCAGCAGCCCCCGGACTAGCGGTTCCAATGAGCAGTTCTTC
TRBJ2-3	many	-	TRBV7-2	13	CASSLARTDTQYF	TGTGCCAGCAGCTTAGCTCGTACAGATACGCAGTATTTT
TRBJ2-4	few	TRBD2	TRBV12-3/TRBV12-4	15	CASSLTAGGPNIQYF	TGTGCCAGCAGTTTAACCGCGGGGGGGCCGAACATTCAGTACTTC
TRBJ2-5	few	-	TRBV12-3/TRBV12-4	14	CASSLLGVRETQYF	TGTGCCAGCAGTTTACTGGGGGTGAGGGAGACCCAGTACTTC
TRBJ1-1	few	-	TRBV7-6	14	CASAALGANTEAFF	TGTGCCAGCGCCGCCCTCGGGGCAAACACTGAAGCTTTCTTT
TRBJ1-5	-	-	TRBV3-1	12	CASRPLNQPQHF	TGTGCCAGCAGACCTCTAAATCAGCCCCAGCATTTT
TRBJ2-7	many	TRBD1	TRBV2	12	CASSKTGYEQYF	TGTGCCAGCAGTAAGACAGGGTACGAGCAGTACTTC
TRBJ1-4	few	-	TRBV7-9	14	CASSFGVGGEKLFF	TGTGCCAGCAGCTTCGGTGTGGGGGGTGAAAAACTGTTTTTT
TRBJ2-1	-	-	TRBV12-3/TRBV12-4	12	CASSIIENEQFF	TGTGCCAGCAGTATAATAGAGAATGAGCAGTTCTTC